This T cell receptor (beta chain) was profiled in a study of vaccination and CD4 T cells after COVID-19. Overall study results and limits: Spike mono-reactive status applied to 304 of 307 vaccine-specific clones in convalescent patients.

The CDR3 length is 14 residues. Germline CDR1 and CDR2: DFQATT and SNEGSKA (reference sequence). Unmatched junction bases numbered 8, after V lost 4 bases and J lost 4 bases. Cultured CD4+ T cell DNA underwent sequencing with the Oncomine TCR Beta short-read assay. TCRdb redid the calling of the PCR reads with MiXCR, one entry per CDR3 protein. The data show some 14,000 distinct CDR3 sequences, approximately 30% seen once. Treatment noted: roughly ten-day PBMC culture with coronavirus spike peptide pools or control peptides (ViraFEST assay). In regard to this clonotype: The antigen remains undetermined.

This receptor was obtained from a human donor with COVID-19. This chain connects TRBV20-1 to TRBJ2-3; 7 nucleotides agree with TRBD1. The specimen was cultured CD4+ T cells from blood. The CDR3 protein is CSAINRGKSDTQYF. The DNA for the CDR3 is TGCAGTGCTATTAACAGGGGCAAATCAGATACGCAGTATTTT.